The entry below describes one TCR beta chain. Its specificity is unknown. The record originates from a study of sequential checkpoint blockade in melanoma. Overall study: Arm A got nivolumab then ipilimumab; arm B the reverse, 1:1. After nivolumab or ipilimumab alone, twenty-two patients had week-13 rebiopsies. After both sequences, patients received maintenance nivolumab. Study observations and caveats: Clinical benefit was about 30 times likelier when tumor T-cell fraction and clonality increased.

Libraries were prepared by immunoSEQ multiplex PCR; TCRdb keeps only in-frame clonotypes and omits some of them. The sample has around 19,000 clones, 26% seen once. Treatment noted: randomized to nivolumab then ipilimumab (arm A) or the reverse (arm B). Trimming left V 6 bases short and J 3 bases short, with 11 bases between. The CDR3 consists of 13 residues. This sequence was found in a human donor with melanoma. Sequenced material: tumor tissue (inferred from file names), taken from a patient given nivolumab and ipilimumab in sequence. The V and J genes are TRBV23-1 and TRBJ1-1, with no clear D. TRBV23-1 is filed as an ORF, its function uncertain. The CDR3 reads CASSPEEDTEAFF. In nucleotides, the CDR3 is TGCGCCAGCAGCCCGGAAGAGGACACTGAAGCTTTCTTT.